This T cell receptor (beta chain) was captured by sequencing in a study of T cells in Graves' hyperthyroidism and ophthalmopathy. Study-level points and caveats: Ophthalmopathy and stable hyperthyroidism were separated by a 13 V-J model. The blood repertoire included most of the expanded thyroid clonotypes above 0.001.

The source material, RNA transcripts, was used to amplify TCR beta CDR3 regions. The TCR CDR3 first-round RT-PCR relied on the HTBI primer set. TCRdb ran MiXCR on the multiplex PCR reads and lists one entry per CDR3 protein. The top ten hold more than 25% of the sample, which has around 34,000 distinct CDR3 sequences, around 52% seen once. Germline lookup yields CDR1 MRHNA and CDR2 SNTAGT. This CDR3 contains 12 residues. The V end was cut by 5 bases, the J end by 2 bases, with 6 bases between. To note about this clonotype: Its antigen is undetermined. This sequence may be a read error, since a much larger clone differs from it by one base. Since no conserved phenylalanine or tryptophan closes the CDR3, a read error is the likely cause.

Exclusion of patients followed from uncontrolled infection, other autoimmune disease, pregnancy or lactation. Sequenced sample: blood. The sequence came from a woman between 40 and 50 years old with Graves' ophthalmopathy. V is TRBV6-4 and J is TRBJ1-2; D call uncertain. This CDR3 reads CASSRRNYGYTI. CDR3 sequence (DNA): TGTGCCAGCAGTCGACGGAACTATGGCTACACCATC.